A selection of T cell receptor beta chains follows, all from one sample in a study of T cell repertoires in cytomegalovirus infection. MiXCR was run by TCRdb on the reads, yielding one entry per CDR3 protein. The sample records under 350,000 distinct CDR3 sequences, approximately 10% being singletons. Sequenced: PBMCs. These receptors were taken from a human donor in good health (CMV status not recorded). Some clones in this sample may be carry-over from other donors' samples. Each CDR3 is given with its conserved first and last residue. Each record gives: clone size, J gene, D gene, V gene, CDR3 DNA, CDR3 protein. A D gene is named only where the DNA matches it firmly. The size of a clone is reported for some rows only, either as once, few or many, or as a class for expanded clones.

clone size: NA
J gene: TRBJ2-5
D gene: TRBD1
V gene: TRBV28
CDR3 DNA: TGTGCCAGCAACGGACAGGGGGCGCGGGAGACCCAGTACTTC
CDR3 protein: CASNGQGARETQYF

clone size: few
J gene: TRBJ1-5
D gene: NA
V gene: TRBV28
CDR3 DNA: TGTGCCAGCAGTTCGTCGGGCGGCGGTTATAGCAATCAGCCCCAGCATTTT
CDR3 protein: CASSSSGGGYSNQPQHF

clone size: NA
J gene: TRBJ2-2
D gene: NA
V gene: TRBV28
CDR3 DNA: TGTGCCAGCAGTTCTCCAGGTCCCTCATTCCCCGGGGAGCTGTTTTTT
CDR3 protein: CASSSPGPSFPGELFF

clone size: NA
J gene: TRBJ2-1
D gene: NA
V gene: TRBV7-9
CDR3 DNA: TGTGCCACCGTTGGTCCAGGGCTGGTAGGGGACCGTAAAAGCTCCTACAATGAGCAGTTCTTC
CDR3 protein: CATVGPGLVGDRKSSYNEQFF

clone size: few
J gene: TRBJ1-2
D gene: TRBD1
V gene: TRBV4-1
CDR3 DNA: TGCGCCAGCAGCCAAGATCTGGGACAGGGGAATGGCTACACCTTC
CDR3 protein: CASSQDLGQGNGYTF

clone size: many
J gene: TRBJ2-4
D gene: NA
V gene: TRBV28
CDR3 DNA: TGTGCCAGCAGTCCTTACCAGACAATAATTGACCCTTCAGGAGCCAAAAACATTCAGTACTTC
CDR3 protein: CASSPYQTIIDPSGAKNIQYF

clone size: many
J gene: TRBJ2-1
D gene: TRBD2
V gene: TRBV7-9
CDR3 DNA: TGTGCCATCCAAGCGGGGGGGCCGGATGAGCAGTTCTTC
CDR3 protein: CAIQAGGPDEQFF

clone size: many
J gene: TRBJ1-5
D gene: TRBD1
V gene: TRBV5-5
CDR3 DNA: TGTGCCAGCAGCTTGGGACAGGGGTACTATAGCAATCAGCCCCAGCATTTT
CDR3 protein: CASSLGQGYYSNQPQHF

clone size: NA
J gene: TRBJ1-1
D gene: NA
V gene: TRBV2
CDR3 DNA: TGTGCCAGCAAGGAGGGAATGCCCACTGAAGCTTTCTTT
CDR3 protein: CASKEGMPTEAFF

clone size: once
J gene: TRBJ2-1
D gene: NA
V gene: TRBV20-1
CDR3 DNA: TGCAGTGCTAGAGACGGGCCGGACAATGAGCAGTTCTTC
CDR3 protein: CSARDGPDNEQFF

clone size: once
J gene: TRBJ2-3
D gene: TRBD1
V gene: TRBV4-2
CDR3 DNA: TGTGCCAGCAGCCAAGAACCCGACAGGGGGGTAGATACGCAGTATTTT
CDR3 protein: CASSQEPDRGVDTQYF

clone size: few
J gene: TRBJ2-7
D gene: NA
V gene: TRBV20-1
CDR3 DNA: TGCAGTGCTAGAGATCAAGCCGGCTTTTACGAGCAGTACTTC
CDR3 protein: CSARDQAGFYEQYF

clone size: many
J gene: TRBJ2-1
D gene: NA
V gene: TRBV7-8
CDR3 DNA: TGTGCCAGCAGACCCGGGACGTCATACAATGAGCAGTTCTTC
CDR3 protein: CASRPGTSYNEQFF

clone size: NA
J gene: TRBJ1-3
D gene: NA
V gene: TRBV20-1
CDR3 DNA: TGCAGTGCCGTCGAGGGGAGCTCTGGAAACACCATATATTTT
CDR3 protein: CSAVEGSSGNTIYF

clone size: many
J gene: TRBJ1-1
D gene: NA
V gene: TRBV4-1
CDR3 DNA: TGCGCCAGCAGCCAAGGGGTGGCACATCCTGGCACTGAAGCTTTCTTT
CDR3 protein: CASSQGVAHPGTEAFF

clone size: many
J gene: TRBJ1-1
D gene: TRBD1
V gene: TRBV7-3
CDR3 DNA: TGTGCCAGCAGCTCGGGACAGGGGTACTCTGAAGCTTTCTTT
CDR3 protein: CASSSGQGYSEAFF